This is a list of T cell receptor beta chains from one sample in a study of blood T cell repertoires in COVID-19. TCRdb's table, derived via immunoSEQ multiplex PCR, lists solely in-frame clones and lacks some. Of some 150,000 clones in the sample, 84% were seen once. Sequencing was performed on peripheral blood. Receptor source: a human donor in a cohort sampled during active COVID-19. The CDR3 runs from the conserved cysteine through the conserved F or W. D genes are given only for firm matches. The size field is filled for only some rows; it gives once, few, many or a size class.

>TRBV7-2|TRBJ1-2|NA|NA
CASSPRQRSDYGYTF
TGTGCCAGCAGCCCCAGACAGCGATCCGACTATGGCTACACCTTC
>TRBV6-2/TRBV6-3|TRBJ1-1|once|TRBD1
CASSYQGATTEAFF
TGTGCCAGCAGTTACCAGGGGGCGACCACTGAAGCTTTCTTT
>TRBV6-5|TRBJ2-5|NA|TRBD2
CASSYSRGVGQETQYF
TGTGCCAGCAGTTACTCTCGGGGGGTGGGACAAGAGACCCAGTACTTC
>TRBV28|TRBJ1-3|NA|NA
CASSLGPSSGNTIYF
TGTGCCAGCAGTTTAGGTCCCAGCTCTGGAAACACCATATATTTT
>TRBV11-2|TRBJ1-1|NA|NA
CASSLHGSTEAFF
TGTGCCAGCAGCTTGCACGGGAGCACTGAAGCTTTCTTT
>TRBV24-1|TRBJ1-3|NA|TRBD1
CATSDSRQGLSGNTIYF
TGTGCCACCAGTGACTCGCGACAGGGACTCTCTGGAAACACCATATATTTT
>TRBV19|TRBJ2-2|once|TRBD1
CASKRTGVTGELFF
TGTGCCAGTAAAAGGACAGGGGTCACCGGGGAGCTGTTTTTT
>TRBV30|TRBJ1-5|NA|TRBD1
CAWSEGGLGNQPQHF
TGTGCCTGGAGCGAAGGGGGCTTAGGCAATCAGCCCCAGCATTTT
>TRBV27|TRBJ2-7|NA|TRBD1
CASRGQGSYEQYF
TGTGCCAGCAGAGGACAGGGGTCGTACGAGCAGTACTTC
>TRBV4-3|TRBJ1-1|NA|NA
CASSPDGRQSNTEAFF
TGCGCCAGCAGCCCGGACGGGAGGCAGTCGAACACTGAAGCTTTCTTT
>TRBV7-2|TRBJ1-3|NA|NA
CASSLARQPGSGNTIYF
TGTGCCAGCAGCTTAGCTCGCCAGCCAGGCTCTGGAAACACCATATATTTT
>TRBV5-1|TRBJ1-1|NA|NA
CASSLADTEAFF
TGCGCCAGCAGCTTGGCTGACACTGAAGCTTTCTTT
>TRBV5-1|TRBJ2-4|NA|NA
CASSSTSEGDIQYF
TGCGCCAGCAGCTCCACTAGCGAGGGGGACATTCAGTACTTC
>TRBV6-2/TRBV6-3|TRBJ2-7|once|NA
CASSPVLSYEQYF
TGTGCCAGCAGCCCCGTACTCTCCTACGAGCAGTACTTC
>TRBV6-2/TRBV6-3|TRBJ2-2|NA|TRBD2
CASRQAGGTGELFF
TGTGCCAGCCGCCAGGCGGGGGGAACCGGGGAGCTGTTTTTT
>TRBV4-2|TRBJ2-1|NA|TRBD1
CASSRGQDNEQFF
TGTGCCAGCAGCCGAGGACAGGACAATGAGCAGTTCTTC
>TRBV6-4|TRBJ1-6|once|TRBD1
CASSRDRESPLHF
TGTGCCAGCAGCCGGGACAGGGAATCACCCCTCCACTTT
>TRBV6-2/TRBV6-3|TRBJ1-1|few|NA
CASSYSLGSEAFF
TGTGCCAGCAGTTACTCTTTAGGGAGTGAAGCTTTCTTT
>TRBV18|TRBJ2-5|NA|TRBD2
CASSGLLAGSQETQYF
TGTGCCAGCTCAGGACTGCTAGCGGGGAGCCAAGAGACCCAGTACTTC
>TRBV6-5|TRBJ1-1|NA|TRBD1
CASISGGHTAEAFF
TGTGCCAGCATCTCAGGGGGACATACGGCTGAAGCTTTCTTT
>TRBV19|TRBJ2-5|NA|NA
CASSINSRETQYF
TGTGCCAGTAGTATAAACTCCCGAGAGACCCAGTACTTC
>TRBV7-9|TRBJ1-2|NA|NA
CASSLAPGSGSYGYTF
TGTGCCAGCAGCTTAGCGCCGGGGTCAGGTTCATATGGCTACACCTTC
>TRBV19|TRBJ1-3|NA|NA
CASSRTEVRGNTIYF
TGTGCCAGTAGTCGCACAGAAGTTCGCGGGAACACCATATATTTT
>TRBV9|TRBJ1-2|NA|NA
CASSVGDTYGYTF
TGTGCCAGCAGCGTAGGGGACACCTATGGCTACACCTTC
>TRBV5-4|TRBJ2-3|NA|TRBD2
CASSFGVFSTGLASDTQYF
TGTGCCAGCAGTTTTGGTGTGTTTTCTACGGGACTAGCGTCAGATACGCAGTATTTT
>TRBV3-1/TRBV3-2|TRBJ1-4|NA|NA
CASSQDIPRAGGEKLFF
TGTGCCAGCAGCCAAGATATTCCAAGGGCTGGAGGTGAAAAACTGTTTTTT
>TRBV10-3|TRBJ1-5|NA|TRBD1
CAISRDSSNQPQHF
TGTGCCATCAGTAGGGACAGTTCGAATCAGCCCCAGCATTTT
>TRBV4-1|TRBJ2-5|NA|NA
CASSQDFEQQETQYF
TGCGCCAGCAGCCAAGATTTTGAACAGCAAGAGACCCAGTACTTC
>TRBV10-3|TRBJ2-7|NA|NA
CAISPGDEQYF
TGTGCCATCAGCCCCGGGGACGAGCAGTACTTC
>TRBV6-5|TRBJ2-7|NA|NA
CASSTGQYEQYF
TGTGCCAGCAGTACCGGACAGTACGAGCAGTACTTC
>TRBV19|TRBJ2-1|NA|NA
CASAAGPLNEQFF
TGTGCCAGTGCGGCAGGGCCTTTGAATGAGCAGTTCTTC
>TRBV6-5|TRBJ2-3|NA|TRBD1
CASRTGDGDTQYF
TGTGCCAGCAGGACAGGGGACGGGGATACGCAGTATTTT
>TRBV25-1|TRBJ1-2|NA|TRBD1
CASSERLRTGFYGYTF
TGTGCCAGCAGTGAACGCCTCCGGACAGGGTTTTATGGCTACACCTTC
>TRBV5-1|TRBJ1-1|NA|TRBD1
CASGTTTGGTEAFF
TGCGCCAGCGGTACTACGACAGGGGGGACTGAAGCTTTCTTT
>TRBV4-1|TRBJ2-5|NA|TRBD1
CASGRDSVTETQYF
TGCGCCAGCGGTCGGGACAGCGTTACGGAGACCCAGTACTTC
>TRBV19|TRBJ1-2|NA|TRBD1
CASSPGQGGNNYGYTF
TGTGCCAGTTCACCGGGACAGGGAGGGAATAACTATGGCTACACCTTC
>TRBV2|TRBJ2-3|NA|NA
CASSVGGAGDTQYF
TGTGCCAGCAGTGTAGGGGGGGCGGGAGATACGCAGTATTTT
>TRBV7-2|TRBJ2-1|NA|NA
CASSFRGEQFF
TGTGCCAGCAGCTTTAGGGGCGAGCAGTTCTTC
>TRBV6-5|TRBJ2-6|NA|TRBD1
CASKRRDRITNVLTF
TGTGCCAGCAAACGCCGGGACAGGATTACCAACGTCCTGACTTTC
>TRBV5-8|TRBJ2-5|NA|TRBD2
CASSFPPPAAGGQTQYF
TGTGCCAGCAGCTTCCCACCCCCCGCGGCGGGGGGTCAGACCCAGTACTTC
>TRBV29-1|TRBJ2-5|NA|TRBD2
CSVVPLAGGLYQETQYF
TGCAGCGTTGTCCCCCTAGCGGGGGGCCTATACCAAGAGACCCAGTACTTC
>TRBV18|TRBJ1-4|NA|NA
CASSPSLEGVEKLFF
TGTGCCAGCTCACCGTCTTTAGAAGGGGTGGAAAAACTGTTTTTT
>TRBV15|TRBJ2-1|NA|NA
CATSRPDSDVTEQFF
TGTGCCACCAGCAGGCCGGACTCCGACGTGACTGAGCAGTTCTTC
>TRBV7-9|TRBJ1-1|NA|TRBD1
CASSAGQGGSTEAFF
TGTGCCAGCAGCGCGGGACAGGGAGGGAGTACTGAAGCTTTCTTT
>TRBV5-5|TRBJ1-5|NA|TRBD1
CASRGQDRDNQPQHF
TGTGCCAGCAGGGGACAGGACCGGGACAATCAGCCCCAGCATTTT
>TRBV12-3/TRBV12-4|TRBJ1-3|NA|NA
CASSFGTGNTIYF
TGTGCCAGCAGTTTCGGGACAGGAAACACCATATATTTT
>TRBV29-1|TRBJ2-2|NA|NA
CSVNPSGLNTGELFF
TGCAGCGTGAACCCCTCGGGACTGAACACCGGGGAGCTGTTTTTT